This entry lists 16 T cell receptor beta chains sequenced from one sample in a study of control samples from healthy donors and cancer patients. Clones were sequenced by immunoSEQ multiplex PCR, and TCRdb holds only the in-frame ones, with some missing. Among 350,000 to 450,000 clones listed, about 93% were seen once. The sequenced sample was PBMCs. All receptors derive from a man aged 35 to 55 with head and neck cancer.

This chain connects TRBV18 to TRBJ2-3, with TRBD2 as a possible D gene (5 bases). The CDR3 runs 13 residues. V was shortened by 3 bases and J by 4 bases, with 8 bases between the two germline ends. Looked up from germline, CDR1 is KGHSH and CDR2 is LQKENI. The CDR3 DNA reads as TGTGCCAGCTCACCGATGAGGGCAGATACGCAGTATTTT. This gives the protein CASSPMRADTQYF.

The rearrangement uses TRBV24-1 and TRBJ2-5; D remains ambiguous. Germline-derived CDR1 and CDR2 are KGHDR and SFDVKD. Trimming pared 8 bases from V and 5 bases from J, leaving 17 bases between. CDR3 length: 14 residues. CDR3 loop: CATTRPAQAETQYF. The CDR3 bases are TGTGCCACCACAAGACCGGCCCAGGCTGAGACCCAGTACTTC.

This chain connects TRBV18 to TRBJ1-2, with D possibly TRBD1 on 5 matching bases. Germline lookup yields CDR1 KGHSH and CDR2 LQKENI. V dropped 3 bases and J dropped 0 bases, with 14 bases sitting between them. The CDR3 sequence is 16 residues long. The DNA for the CDR3 is TGTGCCAGCTCACCTCCGGGACGTAGGGCTAACTATGGCTACACCTTC. Translated: CASSPPGRRANYGYTF.

This rearrangement joins TRBV7-3 to TRBJ2-1; perhaps TRBD1 as D (5 bases). CDR1 SGHTA and CDR2 FQGTGA come from the germline V gene. The CDR3 is made up of 13 amino acids. Trimming stripped 2 bases from V and 8 bases from J, with 10 bases between. CDR3 coding DNA: TGTGCCAGCAGCTTACAGGGCTCGGATGAGCAGTTCTTC. Translated, it gives CASSLQGSDEQFF.

The chain is built from TRBV11-3 and TRBJ2-1; D perhaps matches TRBD1 (5 bases). Germline assignment: CDR1 SGHNT and CDR2 YENEEA. This CDR3 is 12 amino acids long. V lost 5 bases, J lost 9 bases, and 11 bases lay in between. The CDR3 protein is CASSQVRGEQFF. DNA for the CDR3: TGTGCCAGCAGCCAAGTAAGGGGTGAGCAGTTCTTC.

The chain has TRBV5-5 and TRBJ1-3; possible D gene TRBD1, 6 bases. The CDR3 runs to 16 residues. Germline-derived CDR1 and CDR2 are SGHKS and YYEKEE (reference sequence). V was shortened by 4 bases and J by 0 bases, with 14 bases between the two germline ends. The CDR3 coding sequence is TGTGCCAGCAGCCGCGCACAGACAGGCTCTGGAAACACCATATATTTT. Translation: CASSRAQTGSGNTIYF.

This rearrangement joins TRBV24-1 to TRBJ2-5, with D uncertain. V was cut by 3 bases and J by 1 base, with 2 bases left in between. Germline CDR1 KGHDR, CDR2 SFDVKD. This CDR3 has 12 amino acids. The CDR3 DNA sequence: TGTGCCACCAGTGATACCCAAGAGACCCAGTACTTC. This sequence encodes CATSDTQETQYF.

The genes are TRBV7-3 and TRBJ2-5; the match to TRBD2 covers 11 bases. The CDR3 covers 15 residues. V dropped 1 base and J dropped 3; count of bases not matched to a gene: 1. The germline CDR1 and CDR2 sequences are SGHTA and FQGTGA. The CDR3 nucleotides are TGTGCCAGCAGCTTAAGGGGACTAGCGGAAGAGACCCAGTACTTC. Translated: CASSLRGLAEETQYF. The complete variable domain, with remaining parts taken from reference TRBV7-3 and TRBJ2-5, reads GAGVSQTPSNKVTEKGKYVELRCDPISGHTALYWYRQSLGQGPEFLIYFQGTGAADDSGLPNDRFFAVRPEGSVSTLKIQRTERGDSAVYLCASSLRGLAEETQYFGPGTRLLVL.

V is TRBV2 and J is TRBJ1-1; the match to TRBD1 covers 7 bases. CDR1 is SNHLY and CDR2 is FYNNEI in the germline V gene. Germline trimming cut 4 bases from V and 4 bases from J; bases unmatched to any gene: 3. The CDR3 loop spans 13 amino acids. Here the CDR3 DNA reads TGTGCCAGCAGTGTGGCAGGGGGCACTGAAGCTTTCTTT. It codes for CASSVAGGTEAFF.

This chain links TRBV18 with TRBJ2-3; D remains unclear. With 3 bases removed from V and 1 base from J, the gap between germline ends came to 26 bases. This CDR3 has 20 amino acids. Germline values: CDR1 KGHSH, CDR2 LQKENI. The CDR3 nucleotides are TGTGCCAGCTCACCCCGTACGCGTTCGAGTGGCGGAGCTCGCACAGATACGCAGTATTTT. Translated, it gives CASSPRTRSSGGARTDTQYF.

The rearrangement joins TRBV7-3 to TRBJ2-1; 10 bases are shared with TRBD2. CDR1 and CDR2 (germline): SGHTA, FQGTGA. This CDR3 is built from 14 residues. V was clipped by 6 bases and J by 8 bases; unmatched bases: 7. In DNA, the CDR3 is TGTGCCAGCAGTAAGCGGGGGGGCTCCCATGAGCAGTTCTTC. It codes for CASSKRGGSHEQFF.

V and J are TRBV21-1 and TRBJ1-5. TRBV21-1 counts as a pseudogene. CDR3 size: 15 residues. The CDR3 region has the DNA TGTGCCAGCAGCAAAGTCAATGTAAGTGATCAGCCCCAGCATTTT. Its translation is CASSKVNVSDQPQHF.

This sequence joins TRBV7-6 and TRBJ2-1; 9 bases align to TRBD2. The J segment lost 3 bases and the V segment lost 5 bases, leaving 11 bases of the junction unmatched. The CDR3 runs 17 residues. The germline CDR1 and CDR2 sequences are SGHVS and FNYEAQ. CDR3 protein: CASSPGGLASNYNEQFF. The CDR3 DNA reads as TGTGCCAGCAGCCCCGGCGGACTAGCGTCCAACTACAATGAGCAGTTCTTC.

V and J are TRBV12-3 or TRBV12-4 and TRBJ2-1; no clear D. The CDR3 runs to 11 residues. V was pared by 7 bases and J by 8 bases, with 9 bases between. The CDR3 region is CASTLGDEQFF. The CDR3 coding sequence is TGTGCCAGCACCCTAGGCGATGAGCAGTTCTTC.

The chain combines TRBV30 with TRBJ1-2, with TRBD1 matching 8 bases. The CDR3 spans 14 residues. J lost 6 bases, V lost 0 bases, and 6 bases had no gene match. Germline V gene sequence: CDR1 GTSNPN, CDR2 SVGIG (reference sequence). The CDR3 spells CAWSVSRGQDGYTF. CDR3 nucleotides: TGTGCCTGGAGTGTATCCAGGGGGCAGGATGGCTACACCTTC.

The chain joins TRBV4-2 to TRBJ2-2; D possibly matches TRBD1 or TRBD2 (7 bases each). There are 19 residues in the CDR3. V was clipped by 4 bases and J by 2 bases, with 23 bases between them. CDR1 is LGHNA and CDR2 is YNFKEQ in the germline V gene. The CDR3 nucleotides read TGTGCCAGCAGCCTCCCACGGCAGGGAGGGGGCTTAAACACCGGGGAGCTGTTTTTT. Its translation is CASSLPRQGGGLNTGELFF.